Shown below are 23 T cell receptor beta chains from a single sample sequenced in a study of read filtering for tumor transcriptome and immune sequencing. This library used roughly 430 ng RNA and molecular barcoded adaptors spanning alpha/delta and beta/gamma chains. TCRdb processed the reads anew with MiXCR; each CDR3 protein has one entry. The table has 49,000 or so distinct CDR3 sequences, less than 15% seen once. Sequenced input: a population of CD138-negative cells sorted from bone marrow. The receptor source for this set is a donor at least 40 years old with multiple myeloma.

This clonotype was found many times. The chain employs TRBV4-2 and TRBJ2-1; D gene ambiguous. Germline assignment: CDR1 LGHNA and CDR2 YNFKEQ. Trimming took off 2 bases at V and 5 bases at J, with 13 bases between the two ends. This CDR3 spans 15 amino acids. CDR3 in DNA: TGTGCCAGCAGCCAAAGCCTAAACAGCGACAATGAGCAGTTCTTC. Its translation is CASSQSLNSDNEQFF.

This clonotype was found many times. V usage is TRBV6-2 or TRBV6-3 and J usage is TRBJ2-1; TRBD2 matches at 11 bases. The CDR3 sequence is 15 residues long. V shed 5 bases and J 10 bases; nucleotides not matched to a gene: 10. CDR1 and CDR2 (germline): MNHEY, SVGEGT. The CDR3 is CASSDGLAGSMEQFF. DNA of the CDR3: TGTGCCAGCAGTGATGGACTAGCGGGTTCAATGGAGCAGTTCTTC.

The chain uses TRBV5-1 and TRBJ2-7; D gene ambiguous. Trimming took 1 base from V and 1 from J, leaving 12 bases between them. Germline loops: CDR1 SGHRS, CDR2 YFSETQ. There are 15 residues in the CDR3. CDR3 bases: TGCGCCAGCAGCTTGAAGGGATGGAGTTCCTACGAGCAGTACTTC. Amino acid sequence: CASSLKGWSSYEQYF.

In this sample, this clonotype turned up many times. This sequence joins TRBV29-1 and TRBJ2-5; D tentatively reads TRBD1 or TRBD2 (6 bases each). The V gene lost 6 bases and the J gene lost 5 bases, with 16 bases spanning the gap. This CDR3 has 13 amino acids. CDR1 is SQVTM and CDR2 is ANQGSEA in the germline V gene. The DNA of the CDR3 is TGCAGCGTCGTTATCGGGGGCGATGAGACCCAGTACTTC. It is translated as CSVVIGGDETQYF.

This clonotype was found many times. The genes are TRBV20-1 and TRBJ2-7, with 11 bases lining up with TRBD2. This CDR3 is built from 15 residues. Germline trimming cut 4 bases from V and 0 bases from J; bases unmatched to any gene: 5. Germline V gives CDR1 DFQATT, CDR2 SNEGSKA (reference sequence). In DNA form, the CDR3 reads TGCAGTGCTACCACTAGCGGGAGAACCTCCTACGAGCAGTACTTC. Translating it yields CSATTSGRTSYEQYF.

In this sample, this clonotype turned up many times. The chain combines TRBV20-1 with TRBJ2-7, with D perhaps matching TRBD2 (6 bases). V was shortened by 6 bases and J by 7 bases, with 19 bases between the two germline ends. Germline V lookup: CDR1 DFQATT, CDR2 SNEGSKA (reference sequence). This CDR3 spans 13 amino acids. The CDR3 coding sequence is TGCAGTGCCATTCTCCCCGGGAGTAGTGAGCAGTACTTC. It encodes CSAILPGSSEQYF.

With respect to this clonotype: Without the conserved terminal phenylalanine or tryptophan, this CDR3 likely stems from a read error. The DNA is left out, because the CDR3 cannot be placed on it with certainty; the CDR3 is given as TCRdb lists it. The chain combines TRBV6-2 or TRBV6-3 with TRBJ2-1; no DNA check was done on the table's D call, TRBD2. The CDR3 has 14 amino acids, counting both end residues. Per germline, CDR1 MNHEY and CDR2 SVGEGT. CDR3 protein: CASRDPGLYNEQIY.

This clonotype has a count of ten or more. The rearrangement links TRBV6-2 or TRBV6-3 to TRBJ1-5, with 7 bases identical to TRBD1. CDR3 size: 15 residues. With 6 bases clipped from V and 4 bases from J, the junction kept 9 bases outside the gene matches. Germline V gene data show CDR1 as MNHEY and CDR2 as SVGEGT. CDR3: CASRNPQGLNQPQHF. CDR3 DNA: TGTGCCAGCAGAAACCCACAGGGGCTAAATCAGCCCCAGCATTTT.

This clonotype was recorded many times. The chain has TRBV6-6 and TRBJ2-3; a weak D match, TRBD1 (5 bases). Germline loops: CDR1 MNHNY, CDR2 SVGAGI (reference sequence). The CDR3 is made up of 14 amino acids. The V end lost 4 bases, the J end lost 4 bases, and 12 bases lay between the germline ends. The CDR3 DNA follows: TGTGCCAGCAGTTCTTCTCAGGGTTCAGATACGCAGTATTTT. Protein sequence: CASSSSQGSDTQYF.

This clonotype occurred many times. The chain is built from TRBV7-2 and TRBJ2-3; D gene ambiguous. This CDR3 comprises 14 residues. Trimming removed 0 bases at V and 3 bases at J, with 7 bases between. CDR1 and CDR2 (germline): SGHTA, FQGNSA. The CDR3 spells CASSLAGITDTQYF. The CDR3 DNA reads TGTGCCAGCAGCTTAGCGGGAATAACAGATACGCAGTATTTT.

The table lists this clonotype with many counts. The V and J genes are TRBV7-3 and TRBJ2-1; D unresolved. This CDR3 has 13 amino acids. Germline loops: CDR1 SGHTA, CDR2 FQGTGA. Trimming removed 5 bases from V and 1 base from J, with 6 bases in between. CDR3 sequence reads: CASSRQSYNEQFF. The CDR3 DNA reads TGTGCCAGCAGCCGGCAGTCCTACAATGAGCAGTTCTTC.

Regarding this clonotype: The junction departs from the called germline gene at one end, perhaps through a read error. The gene calls are TRBV2 and TRBJ1-5; D is perhaps TRBD1 (5 bases). The CDR3 loop spans 13 amino acids. The germline V gene encodes CDR1 SNHLY and CDR2 FYNNEI. The CDR3 here is CASRNMDNRPQRF. Written as DNA, the CDR3 is TGTGCCAGCCGTAACATGGACAATCGGCCCCAGCGTTTT.

This clonotype was picked up many times. The chain uses TRBV28 and TRBJ2-1, with 9 bases lining up with TRBD2. The germline V gene has CDR1 MDHEN and CDR2 SYDVKM. The CDR3 has 14 amino acids. J lost 4 bases, V lost 5 bases, and 3 bases had no gene match. The CDR3 bases are TGTGCCAGCAGTGGGACTAGCCCTTACAATGAGCAGTTCTTC. It yields the protein CASSGTSPYNEQFF. The full variable domain, its missing parts supplied by reference TRBV28 and TRBJ2-1, is DVKVTQSSRYLVKRTGEKVFLECVQDMDHENMFWYRQDPGLGLRLIYFSYDVKMKEKGDIPEGYSVSREKKERFSLILESASTNQTSMYLCASSGTSPYNEQFFGPGTRLTVL.

This clonotype was seen at least ten times. The chain is built from TRBV7-3 and TRBJ2-1; 8 positions agree with TRBD1. The V gene's germline CDR1 is SGHTA and CDR2 FQGTGA. The CDR3 spans 15 residues. After removal of 5 bases from V and 7 bases from J, the junction contained 10 bases not matched to a gene. DNA of the CDR3: TGTGCCAGCAGCCCTACTCCCAGGGGGCATAATGAGCAGTTCTTC. Amino acid sequence: CASSPTPRGHNEQFF.

In this sample, this clonotype turned up many times. The chain recombines TRBV7-9 with TRBJ1-2; no definite D call. The germline V and J ends were trimmed by 5 bases and 6 bases, with 13 bases remaining between them. Germline CDR1 SEHNR, CDR2 FQNEAQ (reference sequence). The CDR3 totals 13 residues. In DNA form, the CDR3 reads TGTGCCAGCAGCCCCGCGGGTCTTGATGGCTACACCTTC. As protein: CASSPAGLDGYTF.

By share, this clonotype ranks as medium-sized (0.01 to 0.1%). This chain links TRBV20-1 with TRBJ2-1; 12 bases fit TRBD2. Trimming removed 5 bases from V and 4 bases from J; junction bases left unmatched: 3. This CDR3 contains 14 residues. Germline loops: CDR1 DFQATT, CDR2 SNEGSKA (reference sequence). The DNA for the CDR3 is TGCAGTGCTTTAGGACTAGCGGGATACAATGAGCAGTTCTTC. This translates into CSALGLAGYNEQFF.

The sample holds many counts of this clonotype. The rearrangement uses TRBV12-3 or TRBV12-4 and TRBJ2-7; D perhaps matches TRBD2 (8 bases). The CDR3 is 19 residues long. Trimming took off 6 bases at V and 3 bases at J, with 30 bases between the two ends. The CDR3 DNA reads as TGTGCCAGCAGGCCAGGGGGGCTTTTTCCCGGGACTAGAAGCTACGAGCAGTACTTC. It codes for CASRPGGLFPGTRSYEQYF.

This clonotype was observed many times. V and J are TRBV4-1 and TRBJ1-2, with D tentatively TRBD1 (5 bases). V dropped 1 base and J dropped 2 bases, with 8 bases sitting between them. CDR1 MGHRA and CDR2 YSYEKL come from the germline V gene. The CDR3 loop spans 14 amino acids. The CDR3 coding sequence is TGCGCCAGCAGCCAAGCGGGGGAGAACTATGGCTACACCTTC. It specifies CASSQAGENYGYTF.

Ten or more counts support this clonotype. The V and J genes are TRBV2 and TRBJ1-1; TRBD1 might be the D (6 bases). The length of the CDR3 is 16 residues. Germline loops: CDR1 SNHLY, CDR2 FYNNEI. V lost 2 bases to trimming and J lost 5 bases, with 18 bases between them. The CDR3 DNA follows: TGTGCCAGCAGTGAAAAGGGGGGACAAACCGTGACTGAAGCTTTCTTT. This sequence encodes CASSEKGGQTVTEAFF.

J is TRBJ1-5 and V is TRBV20-1; no definite D call. This CDR3 comprises 14 residues. Trimming removed 0 bases from V and 3 bases from J, with 9 bases in between. The germline V gene encodes CDR1 DFQATT and CDR2 SNEGSKA (reference sequence). The DNA for the CDR3 is TGCAGTGCTAGAGATGGCAGTGTCAATCAGCCCCAGCATTTT. Its protein is CSARDGSVNQPQHF.

This clonotype has only a few counts. The rearrangement joins TRBV10-3 to TRBJ2-3; D remains unclear. Germline CDR1 ENHRY, CDR2 SYGVKD. V was shortened by 0 bases and J by 3 bases, with 7 bases between the two germline ends. The length of the CDR3 is 14 residues. As DNA, the CDR3 is TGTGCCATCAGTGAGTCTTCGCGGACAGATACGCAGTATTTT. Protein: CAISESSRTDTQYF.

As for this clonotype: A single base separates this from a much larger clone, so it may be a read error. CDR3 DNA: TGCAGTGCTAGTGGGTGGGACAATGAGCAGTCCTTC. Protein product: CSASGWDNEQSF. This chain links TRBV20-1 with TRBJ2-7; tentative D call: TRBD1 (6 bases). In germline, CDR1 is DFQATT, CDR2 SNEGSKA (reference sequence). The length of the CDR3 is 12 residues.

This clonotype was detected ten times or more. This chain uses TRBV20-1 with TRBJ1-2; 8 nucleotides match TRBD1. Germline CDR1 and CDR2: DFQATT and SNEGSKA (reference sequence). V trimming: 3 bases; J trimming: 4 bases; junction bases outside the gene matches: 13. This CDR3 region has 16 residues. The CDR3 protein is CSASRAGAGGSYGYTF. CDR3 nucleotides: TGCAGTGCTAGTCGGGCAGGGGCAGGGGGCTCCTATGGCTACACCTTC.